A selection of T cell receptor beta chains follows, all from one sample in a study of cytomegalovirus exposure and HLA in healthy donors. The data were produced by immunoSEQ multiplex PCR, yet TCRdb's version contains in-frame clones alone and is incomplete. Here the sample spans roughly 98,000 clones, 70% being singletons. Source material: PBMCs. The receptors shown here come from a man aged 45-65 years in good health and CMV-seronegative. CDR3s include the opening cysteine and the closing phenylalanine or tryptophan. D genes are given only for firm matches. Rows may omit the clone size; those that give it use once, few, many or a size class.

cdr3_aa: CASSSSGVQETQYF
cdr3_nt: TGCGCCAGCAGCTCGAGCGGGGTCCAAGAGACCCAGTACTTC
v_call: TRBV5-1
clone_size: -
j_call: TRBJ2-5
cdr3_length: 14
d_call: TRBD2

cdr3_aa: CASSPIDGAGDTQYF
cdr3_nt: TGTGCCAGCTCACCAATCGACGGAGCCGGAGATACGCAGTATTTT
v_call: TRBV18
clone_size: few
j_call: TRBJ2-3
cdr3_length: 15
d_call: -

cdr3_aa: CASSQGSTVNYGYTF
cdr3_nt: TGTGCCAGCAGCCAAGGATCAACAGTCAACTATGGCTACACCTTC
v_call: TRBV14
clone_size: -
j_call: TRBJ1-2
cdr3_length: 15
d_call: -

cdr3_aa: CASSLAGGANTDTQYF
cdr3_nt: TGCGCCAGCAGCTTGGCGGGGGGGGCAAACACAGATACGCAGTATTTT
v_call: TRBV5-1
clone_size: -
j_call: TRBJ2-3
cdr3_length: 16
d_call: TRBD2

cdr3_aa: CASSLKYRGFNEKLFF
cdr3_nt: TGTGCCAGCAGTTTAAAATACAGGGGGTTTAATGAAAAACTGTTTTTT
v_call: TRBV27
clone_size: few
j_call: TRBJ1-4
cdr3_length: 16
d_call: TRBD1

cdr3_aa: CASSRRDRGGDTQYF
cdr3_nt: TGTGCCAGCAGCAGGAGGGACAGGGGGGGAGATACCCAGTACTTC
v_call: TRBV5-4
clone_size: once
j_call: TRBJ2-5
cdr3_length: 15
d_call: TRBD1

cdr3_aa: CASSARVGQPQHF
cdr3_nt: TGTGCCAGTAGCGCCCGGGTGGGTCAGCCCCAGCATTTT
v_call: TRBV19
clone_size: -
j_call: TRBJ1-5
cdr3_length: 13
d_call: -

cdr3_aa: CASSPSTRRDKGQYF
cdr3_nt: TGTGCCAGCAGCCCTTCCACCCGCAGGGACAAGGGGCAGTATTTT
v_call: TRBV7-2
clone_size: -
j_call: TRBJ2-3
cdr3_length: 15
d_call: -

cdr3_aa: CAGLTDENIQYF
cdr3_nt: TGTGCCGGCCTGACAGATGAAAACATTCAGTACTTC
v_call: TRBV27
clone_size: -
j_call: TRBJ2-4
cdr3_length: 12
d_call: -

cdr3_aa: CASSLGPNSPLHF
cdr3_nt: TGTGCCAGCAGCTTGGGGCCTAATTCACCCCTCCACTTT
v_call: TRBV7-3
clone_size: -
j_call: TRBJ1-6
cdr3_length: 13
d_call: -

cdr3_aa: CATQVRQGARQPQHF
cdr3_nt: TGTGCCACCCAGGTAAGACAGGGGGCACGTCAGCCCCAGCATTTT
v_call: TRBV28
clone_size: few
j_call: TRBJ1-5
cdr3_length: 15
d_call: TRBD1

cdr3_aa: CASSQGGLAGTSYEQYF
cdr3_nt: TGCGCCAGCAGCCAAGGGGGACTAGCGGGAACTTCCTACGAGCAGTACTTC
v_call: TRBV4-1
clone_size: -
j_call: TRBJ2-7
cdr3_length: 17
d_call: TRBD2

cdr3_aa: CASSPRQGSVNYGYTF
cdr3_nt: TGTGCCAGCAGCCCAAGGCAGGGATCGGTGAACTATGGCTACACCTTC
v_call: TRBV7-2
clone_size: -
j_call: TRBJ1-2
cdr3_length: 16
d_call: -

cdr3_aa: CASSYSREGAYEQYF
cdr3_nt: TGTGCCAGCAGTTACTCCCGAGAGGGGGCCTACGAGCAGTACTTC
v_call: TRBV6-5
clone_size: -
j_call: TRBJ2-7
cdr3_length: 15
d_call: -

cdr3_aa: CASSLVGQGQYF
cdr3_nt: TGTGCCAGCAGCTTGGTGGGGCAGGGTCAGTACTTC
v_call: TRBV5-6
clone_size: few
j_call: TRBJ2-7
cdr3_length: 12
d_call: -

cdr3_aa: CASRLDSTSTDTQYF
cdr3_nt: TGCGCCAGCAGATTGGACAGTACTAGCACAGATACGCAGTATTTT
v_call: TRBV5-1
clone_size: -
j_call: TRBJ2-3
cdr3_length: 15
d_call: -

cdr3_aa: CASSQGGGRTEAFF
cdr3_nt: TGTGCCAGCAGCCAGGGTGGGGGCCGGACTGAAGCTTTCTTT
v_call: TRBV28
clone_size: few
j_call: TRBJ1-1
cdr3_length: 14
d_call: -

cdr3_aa: CASSPRRGQGSDEQFF
cdr3_nt: TGTGCCAGCAGCCCCCGCCGGGGACAGGGGTCCGATGAGCAGTTCTTC
v_call: TRBV7-6
clone_size: -
j_call: TRBJ2-1
cdr3_length: 16
d_call: TRBD1

cdr3_aa: CASSSGLAISNEQFF
cdr3_nt: TGCGCCAGCAGCTCGGGTTTGGCCATATCCAATGAGCAGTTCTTC
v_call: TRBV5-1
clone_size: -
j_call: TRBJ2-1
cdr3_length: 15
d_call: -

cdr3_aa: CASSPRQGDNSPLHF
cdr3_nt: TGTGCCAGTAGTCCCCGACAGGGAGATAATTCACCCCTCCACTTT
v_call: TRBV19
clone_size: -
j_call: TRBJ1-6
cdr3_length: 15
d_call: TRBD1

cdr3_aa: CASSPLFRAGATNEKLFF
cdr3_nt: TGTGCCAGCTCACCACTGTTCCGGGCGGGGGCCACTAATGAAAAACTGTTTTTT
v_call: TRBV18
clone_size: -
j_call: TRBJ1-4
cdr3_length: 18
d_call: -

cdr3_aa: CASSSMRLGGEQYF
cdr3_nt: TGTGCCAGCAGCTCAATGCGACTAGGAGGGGAGCAGTACTTC
v_call: TRBV11-2
clone_size: few
j_call: TRBJ2-7
cdr3_length: 14
d_call: -

cdr3_aa: CASSLVPTRYNQPQHF
cdr3_nt: TGTGCCAGCAGCTTAGTACCCACCAGATACAATCAGCCCCAGCATTTT
v_call: TRBV7-2
clone_size: -
j_call: TRBJ1-5
cdr3_length: 16
d_call: -

cdr3_aa: CASSSNSKRETQYF
cdr3_nt: TGTGCTAGCAGCTCGAATAGCAAAAGAGAGACCCAGTACTTC
v_call: TRBV7-7
clone_size: -
j_call: TRBJ2-5
cdr3_length: 14
d_call: -

cdr3_aa: CASSWTGDQPQHF
cdr3_nt: TGTGCCAGTAGTTGGACAGGGGATCAGCCCCAGCATTTT
v_call: TRBV19
clone_size: -
j_call: TRBJ1-5
cdr3_length: 13
d_call: TRBD1

cdr3_aa: CASSLDAGRGNTEAFF
cdr3_nt: TGTGCCAGCAGCTTAGATGCGGGGAGGGGGAACACTGAAGCTTTCTTT
v_call: TRBV7-6
clone_size: -
j_call: TRBJ1-1
cdr3_length: 16
d_call: -

cdr3_aa: CASSLGTGVYNEQFF
cdr3_nt: TGTGCCAGCAGCCTGGGGACAGGGGTCTACAATGAGCAGTTCTTC
v_call: TRBV7-9
clone_size: few
j_call: TRBJ2-1
cdr3_length: 15
d_call: TRBD1

cdr3_aa: CSVGDRGLAGLHNEQFF
cdr3_nt: TGCAGCGTGGGGGATAGGGGTCTAGCGGGTTTACACAATGAGCAGTTCTTC
v_call: TRBV29-1
clone_size: -
j_call: TRBJ2-1
cdr3_length: 17
d_call: TRBD2

cdr3_aa: CASSYSTGGFYEQYF
cdr3_nt: TGTGCCAGCAGTTACTCGACGGGCGGGTTCTACGAGCAGTACTTC
v_call: TRBV6-5
clone_size: -
j_call: TRBJ2-7
cdr3_length: 15
d_call: -

cdr3_aa: CASSLLTTGGSSYNSPLHF
cdr3_nt: TGCGCCAGCAGCCTCCTCACGACAGGAGGAAGCTCCTATAATTCACCCCTCCACTTT
v_call: TRBV4-1
clone_size: -
j_call: TRBJ1-6
cdr3_length: 19
d_call: -

cdr3_aa: CASSPRTSGSGTDTQYF
cdr3_nt: TGTGCCAGCAGCCCAAGGACTAGCGGGAGTGGCACAGATACGCAGTATTTT
v_call: TRBV13
clone_size: -
j_call: TRBJ2-3
cdr3_length: 17
d_call: TRBD2

cdr3_aa: CASSSPGTGGHEQFF
cdr3_nt: TGTGCCAGCAGTTCACCCGGGACAGGGGGGCATGAGCAGTTCTTC
v_call: TRBV28
clone_size: few
j_call: TRBJ2-1
cdr3_length: 15
d_call: TRBD1

cdr3_aa: CASSLDSRGNYEQYF
cdr3_nt: TGCGCCAGCAGCTTGGACAGCAGGGGGAACTACGAGCAGTACTTC
v_call: TRBV5-1
clone_size: -
j_call: TRBJ2-7
cdr3_length: 15
d_call: TRBD1

cdr3_aa: CASSLRYRSTYEQYF
cdr3_nt: TGTGCCAGCAGTCTCCGGTACAGGTCCACCTACGAGCAGTACTTC
v_call: TRBV6-1
clone_size: -
j_call: TRBJ2-7
cdr3_length: 15
d_call: -

cdr3_aa: CASSPLAGEVGDTQYF
cdr3_nt: TGTGCCAGTAGTCCGCTAGCGGGGGAGGTCGGTGATACGCAGTATTTT
v_call: TRBV19
clone_size: -
j_call: TRBJ2-3
cdr3_length: 16
d_call: TRBD2

cdr3_aa: CASSEGFPINEKLFF
cdr3_nt: TGTGCCAGCAGTGAAGGCTTCCCGATTAATGAAAAACTGTTTTTT
v_call: TRBV25-1
clone_size: -
j_call: TRBJ1-4
cdr3_length: 15
d_call: -

cdr3_aa: CASSLRGLLSEQYF
cdr3_nt: TGTGCCAGCTCTTTGCGGGGACTCCTTAGCGAGCAGTACTTC
v_call: TRBV28
clone_size: -
j_call: TRBJ2-7
cdr3_length: 14
d_call: -

cdr3_aa: CASSVLAGDGWTGELFF
cdr3_nt: TGTGCCAGCAGTGTTTTGGCAGGGGACGGGTGGACCGGGGAGCTGTTTTTT
v_call: TRBV2
clone_size: -
j_call: TRBJ2-2
cdr3_length: 17
d_call: -

cdr3_aa: CASSRVAGGGETQYF
cdr3_nt: TGCGCCAGCAGCCGCGTAGCGGGGGGGGGAGAGACCCAGTACTTC
v_call: TRBV4-1
clone_size: -
j_call: TRBJ2-5
cdr3_length: 15
d_call: TRBD2

cdr3_aa: CAWSHSNYEQYF
cdr3_nt: TGTGCCTGGAGTCACTCCAACTACGAGCAGTACTTC
v_call: TRBV30
clone_size: -
j_call: TRBJ2-7
cdr3_length: 12
d_call: -

cdr3_aa: CASSPPPGTGLGEQFF
cdr3_nt: TGCGCCAGCAGCCCACCCCCCGGAACGGGGTTAGGGGAGCAGTTCTTC
v_call: TRBV4-1
clone_size: -
j_call: TRBJ2-1
cdr3_length: 16
d_call: -

cdr3_aa: CASTPGGLDEQYF
cdr3_nt: TGTGCCAGCACCCCAGGGGGCCTGGACGAGCAGTACTTC
v_call: TRBV28
clone_size: few
j_call: TRBJ2-7
cdr3_length: 13
d_call: TRBD1

cdr3_aa: CASKTLADQETQYF
cdr3_nt: TGCGCCAGCAAAACTCTAGCGGACCAAGAGACCCAGTACTTC
v_call: TRBV10-2
clone_size: -
j_call: TRBJ2-5
cdr3_length: 14
d_call: TRBD2

cdr3_aa: CASSPWTAPNQPQHF
cdr3_nt: TGTGCCAGCAGTCCATGGACAGCGCCCAATCAGCCCCAGCATTTT
v_call: TRBV28
clone_size: -
j_call: TRBJ1-5
cdr3_length: 15
d_call: -

cdr3_aa: CATRTGNQPQHF
cdr3_nt: TGTGCCACCCGGACAGGCAATCAGCCCCAGCATTTT
v_call: TRBV27
clone_size: -
j_call: TRBJ1-5
cdr3_length: 12
d_call: -

cdr3_aa: CASSYGQGSQPQHF
cdr3_nt: TGTGCCAGCAGTTACGGACAGGGAAGTCAGCCCCAGCATTTT
v_call: TRBV5-8
clone_size: -
j_call: TRBJ1-5
cdr3_length: 14
d_call: TRBD1

cdr3_aa: CASSWGQYGQETQYF
cdr3_nt: TGTGCCAGCAGCTGGGGACAGTATGGCCAAGAGACCCAGTACTTC
v_call: TRBV7-9
clone_size: -
j_call: TRBJ2-5
cdr3_length: 15
d_call: TRBD1

cdr3_aa: CASSLEGTDTQYF
cdr3_nt: TGTGCCAGCAGTTTAGAGGGCACAGATACGCAGTATTTT
v_call: TRBV28
clone_size: few
j_call: TRBJ2-3
cdr3_length: 13
d_call: -

cdr3_aa: CASSLSGQGLETQYF
cdr3_nt: TGTGCCAGCAGCCTGTCGGGACAGGGACTAGAGACCCAGTACTTC
v_call: TRBV28
clone_size: -
j_call: TRBJ2-5
cdr3_length: 15
d_call: TRBD1

cdr3_aa: CASSLASTGSTQYF
cdr3_nt: TGTGCCAGCAGCTTAGCTAGTACCGGGTCAACGCAGTATTTT
v_call: TRBV7-9
clone_size: many
j_call: TRBJ2-3
cdr3_length: 14
d_call: -

cdr3_aa: CASSSGGQDEQYF
cdr3_nt: TGTGCCAGCAGCTCGGGGGGGCAGGACGAGCAGTACTTC
v_call: TRBV7-2
clone_size: -
j_call: TRBJ2-7
cdr3_length: 13
d_call: TRBD2

cdr3_aa: CASSLREQGIKETQYF
cdr3_nt: TGTGCCAGCAGCTTAAGGGAACAGGGGATAAAAGAGACCCAGTACTTC
v_call: TRBV5-6
clone_size: few
j_call: TRBJ2-5
cdr3_length: 16
d_call: TRBD1

cdr3_aa: CASSFGTGNVYGYTF
cdr3_nt: TGTGCCAGCAGTTTCGGGACAGGAAACGTCTATGGCTACACCTTC
v_call: TRBV27
clone_size: few
j_call: TRBJ1-2
cdr3_length: 15
d_call: TRBD1

cdr3_aa: CASSQIGEYTEAFF
cdr3_nt: TGTGCCAGCAGCCAAATCGGTGAGTACACTGAAGCTTTCTTT
v_call: TRBV4-2
clone_size: -
j_call: TRBJ1-1
cdr3_length: 14
d_call: -

cdr3_aa: CASSPQSGKNTGELFF
cdr3_nt: TGTGCCAGCTCACCACAGTCAGGGAAGAACACCGGGGAGCTGTTTTTT
v_call: TRBV18
clone_size: -
j_call: TRBJ2-2
cdr3_length: 16
d_call: -

cdr3_aa: CASSLGTGDNWDTEAFF
cdr3_nt: TGTGCCAGCAGTTTAGGCACAGGGGATAATTGGGACACTGAAGCTTTCTTT
v_call: TRBV28
clone_size: -
j_call: TRBJ1-1
cdr3_length: 17
d_call: TRBD1